This paragraph covers one TCR beta chain sequence. Its specificity is not known. These data come from a study of cytomegalovirus exposure and HLA in healthy donors. Study observations and caveats: Rates of TCR association differed by HLA locus in a later analysis, with DRB1 highest and HLA-C lowest. Listed as cytomegalovirus-associated were 150 to 200 TCR beta chains. Researchers left out some V segments, among them TRBV6-2 and TRBV6-3, as indistinguishable.

Primers: 60 Vbeta forward and 13 Jbeta reverse. Sequencing was performed with immunoSEQ multiplex PCR; in TCRdb, only in-frame clones are kept and a portion is missing. The sample lists some 170,000 clones; 60% to 80% were seen once. CDR3 length: 18 amino acids. Germline V lookup: CDR1 LGHNA, CDR2 YSLEER. Trimming removed 0 bases from V and 1 base from J; junction bases left unmatched: 5. V gene TRBV4-3 combines with J gene TRBJ2-7, with 14 bases that match TRBD2. The sequence came from a young man in good health and CMV-seropositive. Sequencing was done on a sample of PBMCs. The CDR3 is CASSQDSGLAGGSYEQYF. CDR3 sequence (DNA): TGCGCCAGCAGCCAAGATTCAGGACTAGCGGGGGGATCCTACGAGCAGTACTTC.